Sequencing of this T cell receptor beta chain was carried out in a study of early T cells in non-severe SARS-CoV-2 infection. Overall study context: Sequencing targeted bulk RNA from unsorted whole blood, leaving chains unpaired.

General observations from the study: The study's VDJdb matching favored anti-spike CD8 responses and missed private and CD4 specificities.

This CDR3 is 11 amino acids long. V was pared by 7 bases and J by 4 bases, with 10 bases between. Germline lookup yields CDR1 SQVTM and CDR2 ANQGSEA. Tagging with unique molecular identifiers was applied to individual cDNA molecules. TCRdb itself ran the 5' RACE reads through MiXCR, one entry per CDR3 protein. The sample yields 63,000 or so distinct CDR3 sequences, over 9.5% seen once. In its sample, this clonotype was seen a few times. The antigen is not known. This specimen was whole blood, taken at baseline. V and J are TRBV29-1 and TRBJ2-5; no definite D call. The clonotype comes from an adult who was a healthcare worker with PCR-confirmed SARS-CoV-2 infection or an uninfected control (not recorded which). For the CDR3, the DNA is TGCAGCGCCGGAGCAGGAGAGACCCAGTACTTC. This gives the protein CSAGAGETQYF.